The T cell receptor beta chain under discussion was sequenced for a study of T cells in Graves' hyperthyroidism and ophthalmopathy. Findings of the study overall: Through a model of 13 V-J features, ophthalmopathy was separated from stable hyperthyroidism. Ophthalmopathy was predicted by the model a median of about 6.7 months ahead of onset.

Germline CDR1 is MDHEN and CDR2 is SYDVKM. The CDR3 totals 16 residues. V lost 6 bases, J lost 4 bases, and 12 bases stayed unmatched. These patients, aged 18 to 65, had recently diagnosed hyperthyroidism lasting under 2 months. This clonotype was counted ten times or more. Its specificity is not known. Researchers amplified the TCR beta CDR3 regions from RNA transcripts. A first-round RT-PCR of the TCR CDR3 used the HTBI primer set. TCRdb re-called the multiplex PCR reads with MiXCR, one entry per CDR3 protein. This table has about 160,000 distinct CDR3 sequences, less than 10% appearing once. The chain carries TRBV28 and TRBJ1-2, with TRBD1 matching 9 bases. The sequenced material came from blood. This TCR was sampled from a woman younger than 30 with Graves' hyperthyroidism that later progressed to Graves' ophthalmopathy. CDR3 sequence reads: CASRGDRAEGFYGYTF. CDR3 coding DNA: TGTGCCAGCAGGGGGGACAGGGCCGAGGGATTCTATGGCTACACCTTC.